The clone carrying this T cell receptor beta chain was picked up one time. This specimen comes from a study of blood T cell repertoires in COVID-19. Study context: Specimens from acute and convalescent COVID-19 originated in the United States, Italy and Spain.

Only in-frame clones appear in the TCRdb table, and some are missing; sequencing was by immunoSEQ multiplex PCR. This repertoire shows about 150,000 clones, 80% found once; its top ten account for 0.45% to 0.6%. The sample was peripheral blood. This TCR derives from a man aged 55 to 70 with acute or convalescent COVID-19.

This CDR3 reads CASSSGGGESGTQYF. DNA for the CDR3: TGTGCCAGCAGCTCCGGCGGGGGGGAAAGTGGGACCCAGTACTTC. The chain is built from TRBV5-8 and TRBJ2-5, with 9 positions matching TRBD2. Looked up from germline, CDR1 is SGHTS and CDR2 is YDEGEE. This CDR3 contains 15 residues. With 3 bases clipped from V and 7 bases from J, the junction kept 10 bases outside the gene matches.